What follows are 9 T cell receptor beta chains derived from one specimen sequenced in a study of vaccination effects on CD4 cells after COVID-19. Profiling relied on immunoSEQ multiplex PCR, and the TCRdb table lists in-frame clones only, not all of them. The sample yields approximately 47,000 clones, roughly 72% seen once. The antigens of these receptors remain unknown. Investigators separated out CD4+ T cells once about 10 days of culture had passed. Each participant received a vaccine that was either BNT162b2 or mRNA-1273, given as two doses. The sequenced sample was CD4+ T cells from PBMCs cultured without peptide, obtained after COVID-19 vaccination. The receptors shown here come from a human donor who received a COVID-19 vaccine.

This chain uses TRBV3-1 (or the pseudogene TRBV3-2) with TRBJ1-5; no firm D call. The V end lost 1 base, the J end lost 4 bases, and 8 bases lay between the germline ends. The CDR3 runs to 14 residues. From germline, CDR1 is LGHDT and CDR2 YNNKEL (reference sequence). The CDR3, as DNA: TGTGCCAGCAGCCAAGTAGGAGGGAATCAGCCCCAGCATTTT. Amino acids: CASSQVGGNQPQHF.

J is TRBJ2-3 and V is TRBV10-3; the match to TRBD2 covers 9 bases. Germline CDR1 reads ENHRY; CDR2 reads SYGVKD. Trimming removed 7 bases from V and 4 bases from J; junction bases left unmatched: 9. CDR3 length: 15 residues. This CDR3 is CAIMEVAGVADTQYF. The CDR3 DNA reads TGTGCCATCATGGAGGTAGCGGGAGTTGCAGATACGCAGTATTTT.

The rearrangement uses TRBV5-1 and TRBJ1-1; no reliable D call. In germline, CDR1 is SGHRS, CDR2 YFSETQ. This CDR3 has 13 residues. Trimming removed 0 bases from V and 5 bases from J, with 8 bases in between. The DNA of the CDR3 is TGCGCCAGCAGCTTGGGCGCGGTTACTGAAGCTTTCTTT. It yields the protein CASSLGAVTEAFF.

This clone was seen only once. The genes are TRBV9 and TRBJ1-1, with D maybe TRBD1 (6 bases). V was pared by 0 bases and J by 4 bases, with 7 bases between. Germline V lookup: CDR1 SGDLS, CDR2 YYNGEE. The CDR3 sequence is 13 residues long. The CDR3 reads CASSVARGTEAFF. The CDR3 nucleotides are TGTGCCAGCAGCGTAGCCAGGGGCACTGAAGCTTTCTTT.

Sample share makes this clone medium-sized (0.01 to 0.1%). The chain couples TRBV5-4 to TRBJ2-3, with a weak D call TRBD2 (7 bases). The CDR3 is made up of 16 amino acids. Germline CDR1 and CDR2: SGHNT and YYREEE (reference sequence). Trimming left V 4 bases short and J 4 bases short, with 19 bases between. This CDR3 is CASSGALRGGADTQYF. The CDR3, as DNA: TGTGCCAGCAGCGGGGCCTTAAGAGGGGGGGCAGATACGCAGTATTTT.

The CDR3 loop reads CASSASQANYGYTF. As DNA, the CDR3 is TGTGCCAGCAGCGCAAGCCAGGCTAACTATGGCTACACCTTC. The chain recombines TRBV7-8 with TRBJ1-2, with D hard to call. Trimming pared 5 bases from V and 0 bases from J, leaving 10 bases between. Per germline, CDR1 SGHVS and CDR2 FQNEAQ. The CDR3 extends over 14 amino acids.

This chain joins TRBV9 and TRBJ1-1; D is unclear. Germline CDR1 reads SGDLS; CDR2 reads YYNGEE. The germline V and J ends were trimmed by 0 bases and 4 bases, with 16 bases remaining between them. The CDR3 consists of 16 residues. In nucleotides, the CDR3 is TGTGCCAGCAGCGTAGGTATGGAGGGAGTAGGCACTGAAGCTTTCTTT. Amino acids: CASSVGMEGVGTEAFF.

The V gene is TRBV18, the J gene TRBJ1-1, with a possible D match to TRBD1 (6 bases). This CDR3 region has 15 residues. V was cut by 1 base and J by 11 bases, with 20 bases left in between. Germline V gene data show CDR1 as KGHSH and CDR2 as LQKENI. The CDR3 nucleotides read TGTGCCAGCTCACCACGACGGGACACCCCAAATGGGGCTTTCTTT. Encoded protein: CASSPRRDTPNGAFF.

The chain is built from TRBV6-5 and TRBJ2-7; D ambiguous. The CDR3 is 14 amino acids. In germline, CDR1 is MNHEY, CDR2 SVGAGI. Trimming removed 3 bases from V and 2 bases from J, with 11 bases in between. Written as DNA, the CDR3 is TGTGCCAGCAGTTATATCCACGGTACCTACGAGCAGTACTTC. Residues: CASSYIHGTYEQYF.